This record concerns one T cell receptor beta chain sequence. Its antigen is not identified. The sample comes from a study of cytomegalovirus exposure and HLA in healthy donors. Background on the study: A prior study identified some 100 million unique TCR beta sequences from 190 million or so T cells. An early data release held tens of millions of unique TCRs from HLA-typed donors.

Primers: 60 Vbeta forward and 13 Jbeta reverse. Only in-frame clones appear in the TCRdb table, and some are missing; sequencing was by immunoSEQ multiplex PCR. The table has approximately 160,000 clones, around 79% seen once. General study points: Owing to their indistinguishability, certain V segments, notably TRBV6-2 and TRBV6-3, were excluded.

This CDR3 has 13 residues. In germline, CDR1 is MNHEY, CDR2 SVGAGI. V was pared by 6 bases and J by 3 bases, with 5 bases of the junction left unmatched. This rearrangement joins TRBV6-5 to TRBJ2-7, with TRBD1 matching 7 bases. Sequencing was performed on PBMCs. The origin of this receptor is a male donor in good health and CMV-seronegative. The CDR3 nucleotides are TGTGCCAGCAGCCTGGGACAGCACTACGAGCAGTACTTC. Translating it yields CASSLGQHYEQYF.